Presented here are 32 T cell receptor beta chains from one specimen sequenced in a study of response to subunit inactivated influenza vaccine. TCRdb called the RT-PCR reads again in MiXCR, with one record for every CDR3 protein. The profile shows about 610,000 distinct CDR3 sequences, 14% of them singletons. Sequencing was performed on PBMCs from blood, taken 12 days after vaccination. The receptors originated from a man in his fifties who received an inactivated influenza vaccine.

This chain uses TRBV4-3 with TRBJ2-2; weak D call: TRBD2 (7 bases). Trimming took off 1 base at V and 9 bases at J, with 9 bases between the two ends. CDR1 and CDR2 from the germline V gene are LGHNA and YSLEER. The CDR3 contains 13 residues. As DNA, the CDR3 is TGCGCCAGCAGCCAAGCGGGGGGCCGGGAGCTGTTTTTT. Its translation: CASSQAGGRELFF.

The V gene is TRBV18, the J gene TRBJ1-5; D remains unclear. The ends were cut back, 4 bases at V and 2 bases at J, with 6 bases in the middle. The CDR3 loop spans 13 amino acids. Germline CDR1 and CDR2: KGHSH and LQKENI. The DNA of the CDR3 is TGTGCCAGCTCACGGGCAGGCAATCAGCCCCAGCATTTT. It is translated as CASSRAGNQPQHF.

The V and J genes are TRBV4-1 and TRBJ2-3; perhaps TRBD2 as D (5 bases). Germline lookup yields CDR1 MGHRA and CDR2 YSYEKL. V was trimmed by 4 bases and J by 6 bases, leaving 14 bases between them. The CDR3 sequence is 14 residues long. The CDR3 sequence: CASSPDEGRDTQYF. In DNA, the CDR3 is TGCGCCAGCAGCCCAGATGAGGGTAGGGATACGCAGTATTTT.

This clonotype was recorded many times. The chain recombines TRBV18 with TRBJ2-7, with 11 bases aligning to TRBD1. V was pared by 3 bases and J by 0 bases, with 4 bases of the junction left unmatched. The CDR3 loop spans 16 amino acids. Per the germline V gene, CDR1 is KGHSH and CDR2 is LQKENI. CDR3 region: CASSPGTGGSSYEQYF. The CDR3 coding sequence is TGTGCCAGCTCACCCGGGACAGGGGGAAGCTCCTACGAGCAGTACTTC.

This clonotype was seen a handful of times. The J gene is TRBJ2-7, the V gene TRBV7-6; 9 bases fit TRBD2. The CDR3 runs 15 residues. Trimming took 5 bases from V and 5 from J; bases not matched to a gene: 10. Germline V gene sequence: CDR1 SGHVS, CDR2 FNYEAQ. CDR3 protein: CASSKGAGGPDEQYF. Written as DNA, the CDR3 is TGTGCCAGCAGCAAAGGGGCGGGAGGGCCCGACGAGCAGTACTTC. Supplemented by reference TRBV7-6 and TRBJ2-7, the full variable domain reads GAGVSQSPRYKVTKRGQDVALRCDPISGHVSLYWYRQALGQGPEFLTYFNYEAQQDKSGLPNDRFSAERPEGSISTLTIQRTEQRDSAMYRCASSKGAGGPDEQYFGPGTRLTVT.

This clonotype was counted between two and nine times. V usage is TRBV11-2 and J usage is TRBJ2-1; D tentatively fits TRBD1 or TRBD2 (5 bases each). The CDR3 covers 15 residues. Trimming took 5 bases from V and 3 from J, leaving 14 bases between them. CDR1 SGHAT and CDR2 FQNNGV come from the germline V gene. This CDR3 reads CASSRRDLRYNEQFF. DNA of the CDR3: TGTGCCAGCAGCCGCCGGGACCTTCGCTACAATGAGCAGTTCTTC.

At least ten counts were recorded for this clonotype. The genes are TRBV12-3 or TRBV12-4 and TRBJ1-4; 7 positions agree with TRBD1. V shed 4 bases, J shed 8 bases, and the junction held 10 bases outside the gene matches. The CDR3 is 15 amino acids. CDR3 region: CASSSYRGWREKLFF. Here the CDR3 DNA reads TGTGCCAGCAGTTCCTACAGGGGATGGAGAGAAAAACTGTTTTTT.

This clonotype was counted only a few times. The chain links TRBV5-1 to TRBJ2-1, with 9 bases aligning to TRBD2. Germline CDR1 reads SGHRS; CDR2 reads YFSETQ. V gave up 1 base and J gave up 8 bases; unmatched junction bases: 10. The CDR3 consists of 16 residues. The CDR3 region is CASSLTPSGKGDEQFF. The CDR3 DNA follows: TGCGCCAGCAGCTTGACTCCTAGCGGGAAAGGCGATGAGCAGTTCTTC.

This clonotype appeared a few times. The chain recombines TRBV24-1 with TRBJ2-1, with a possible D match to TRBD1 (6 bases). The germline V and J ends were trimmed by 5 bases and 3 bases, with 13 bases remaining between them. From germline, CDR1 is KGHDR and CDR2 SFDVKD. CDR3 length equals 15 residues. CDR3 coding DNA: TGTGCCACCAGTGTGGGACACACGAACTACAATGAGCAGTTCTTC. It is translated as CATSVGHTNYNEQFF.

The chain couples TRBV7-8 to TRBJ2-1, with D unresolved. The CDR3 is 17 amino acids. Germline V gives CDR1 SGHVS, CDR2 FQNEAQ. V lost 8 bases and J 0 bases, leaving 20 bases between the germline ends. DNA for the CDR3: TGTGCCAGCGAATCCACCTCCCGGTGGGGCTCCTACAATGAGCAGTTCTTC. As protein: CASESTSRWGSYNEQFF. Full variable domain (rest looked up from reference TRBV7-8 and TRBJ2-1): GAGVSQSPRYKVAKRGQDVALRCDPISGHVSLFWYQQALGQGPEFLTYFQNEAQLDKSGLPSDRFFAERPEGSVSTLKIQRTQQEDSAVYLCASESTSRWGSYNEQFFGPGTRLTVL.

J is TRBJ2-5 and V is TRBV2, with D perhaps TRBD1 or TRBD2 (5 bases each). Per germline, CDR1 SNHLY and CDR2 FYNNEI. The CDR3 loop spans 13 amino acids. Trimming took 6 bases from V and 2 from J, leaving 10 bases between them. The CDR3, as DNA: TGTGCCAGCAGATGGGACGGTCAAGAGACCCAGTACTTC. Protein product: CASRWDGQETQYF.

The chain has TRBV12-3 or TRBV12-4 and TRBJ2-3, with 12 nucleotides matching TRBD2. V gave up 7 bases and J gave up 4 bases; unmatched junction bases: 6. This CDR3 has 15 amino acids. Here the CDR3 DNA reads TGTGCCAGCATTCTGACTAGCGGGGGCTCAGATACGCAGTATTTT. Protein sequence: CASILTSGGSDTQYF.

V gene TRBV4-1 combines with J gene TRBJ2-5; 11 positions match TRBD2. Germline CDR1 is MGHRA and CDR2 is YSYEKL. The V gene end was trimmed by 3 bases and the J gene end by 5 bases; junction bases not matched to a gene: 8. The CDR3 is 16 amino acids. The CDR3 DNA sequence: TGCGCCAGCAGCCAGTTCGGACTAGCGGGTCGGGAGACCCAGTACTTC. Encoded protein: CASSQFGLAGRETQYF.

This clonotype was seen just once. The V call is TRBV20-1, the J call TRBJ2-1; perhaps TRBD2 as D (5 bases). The V and J ends lost 0 bases and 4 bases respectively, with 13 bases between them. Germline CDR1 reads DFQATT; CDR2 reads SNEGSKA (reference sequence). The CDR3 loop spans 15 amino acids. The CDR3 sequence: CSARDRRTPYNEQFF. CDR3 DNA sequence: TGCAGTGCTAGAGATCGGAGGACTCCTTACAATGAGCAGTTCTTC.

This clonotype has at least ten counts. This chain links TRBV9 with TRBJ2-2; D gene uncertain. Trimming pared 0 bases from V and 3 bases from J, leaving 6 bases between. Germline V gene data show CDR1 as SGDLS and CDR2 as YYNGEE. The CDR3 consists of 14 residues. The CDR3 is CASSVGVDTGELFF. For the CDR3, the DNA is TGTGCCAGCAGCGTAGGGGTAGACACCGGGGAGCTGTTTTTT. The entire variable domain, with the rest obtained from reference TRBV9 and TRBJ2-2, is as follows: DSGVTQTPKHLITATGQRVTLRCSPRSGDLSVYWYQQSLDQGLQFLIQYYNGEERAKGNILERFSAQQFPDLHSELNLSSLELGDSALYFCASSVGVDTGELFFGEGSRLTVL.

This clonotype was seen more than once but under ten times. This chain uses TRBV7-2 with TRBJ2-7; D is ambiguous. V was trimmed by 4 bases and J by 3 bases, leaving 16 bases between them. This CDR3 contains 15 residues. Germline assignment: CDR1 SGHTA and CDR2 FQGNSA. The CDR3 reads CASSSRQGPDYEQYF. CDR3 bases: TGTGCCAGCAGCTCTCGACAAGGCCCCGACTACGAGCAGTACTTC.

This chain joins TRBV28 and TRBJ2-6; TRBD1 matches 9 bases. The CDR3 covers 15 residues. Germline CDR1 reads MDHEN; CDR2 reads SYDVKM. Trimming took 5 bases from V and 3 from J; bases not matched to a gene: 2. As DNA, the CDR3 is TGTGCCAGCAGTACAGGGGGCGGTGGGGCCAACGTCCTGACTTTC. Residues: CASSTGGGGANVLTF.

The chain has TRBV2 and TRBJ2-7, with a weak D call TRBD2 (6 bases). CDR3 length: 16 residues. V lost 3 bases, J lost 0 bases, and 15 bases lay in between. Looked up from germline, CDR1 is SNHLY and CDR2 is FYNNEI. The CDR3 DNA reads TGTGCCAGCAGTGACATTCCCGCCGGGAGCTCCTACGAGCAGTACTTC. It codes for CASSDIPAGSSYEQYF.

A few counts support this clonotype. The rearrangement links TRBV24-1 to TRBJ2-3, with 9 bases that match TRBD2. The germline CDR1 and CDR2 sequences are KGHDR and SFDVKD. Trimming took 4 bases from V and 1 from J; bases not matched to a gene: 5. The CDR3 covers 16 residues. The CDR3 coding sequence is TGTGCCACCAGTGACCGGAGACTAGCGGGCACAGATACGCAGTATTTT. The encoded protein is CATSDRRLAGTDTQYF.

About this clonotype: This sequence may be a read error, since a much larger clone differs from it by one base. The chain is built from TRBV9 and TRBJ2-3, with 14 bases identical to TRBD2. Germline-derived CDR1 and CDR2 are SGDLS and YYNGEE. The CDR3 totals 15 residues. J was trimmed by 3 bases and V by 5 bases; bases with no gene match: 2. The DNA for the CDR3 is TGTGCCAGCAGAAGGACTAGCGGGAGGACAGATACGCAGTATTTT. Translating it yields CASRRTSGRTDTQYF.

V is TRBV4-3 and J is TRBJ2-2, with 10 bases aligning to TRBD1. The trim removed 6 bases at V and 6 bases at J, leaving 7 bases unmatched. CDR1 is LGHNA and CDR2 is YSLEER in the germline V gene. The CDR3 length is 15 residues. CDR3 in amino acids: CASRTGTGVPGELFF. The CDR3 nucleotides read TGCGCCAGCAGAACCGGGACAGGGGTCCCCGGGGAGCTGTTTTTT.

This clonotype was observed at least ten times. The chain has TRBV18 and TRBJ2-7; weak D call: TRBD1 (5 bases). V dropped 3 bases and J dropped 3 bases, with 12 bases sitting between them. The CDR3 covers 14 residues. CDR1 KGHSH and CDR2 LQKENI come from the germline V gene. The CDR3 spells CASSPTVTIYEQYF. CDR3 DNA sequence: TGTGCCAGCTCACCGACAGTAACGATCTACGAGCAGTACTTC.

This clonotype was detected a few times. The J gene is TRBJ2-3, the V gene TRBV11-2; the D gene is possibly TRBD2 (5 bases). Germline V gives CDR1 SGHAT, CDR2 FQNNGV. There are 17 residues in the CDR3. V was clipped by 4 bases and J by 0 bases, with 17 bases between them. The DNA of the CDR3 is TGTGCCAGCAGCTCGATGCGAAAGACTACTAGCACAGATACGCAGTATTTT. Translation gives CASSSMRKTTSTDTQYF.

This clonotype was seen more than once but under ten times. This chain uses TRBV5-4 with TRBJ2-3; D assignment may be TRBD1 or TRBD2 (6 bases each). Per the germline V gene, CDR1 is SGHNT and CDR2 is YYREEE (reference sequence). The CDR3 has 15 residues. V dropped 0 bases and J dropped 1 base, with 9 bases sitting between them. CDR3 sequence: CASSLGGAGTDTQYF. DNA for the CDR3: TGTGCCAGCAGCTTGGGGGGGGCCGGCACAGATACGCAGTATTTT.

This clonotype was seen more than once but under ten times. The chain couples TRBV5-1 to TRBJ1-1; weak D call: TRBD1 (5 bases). Germline loops: CDR1 SGHRS, CDR2 YFSETQ. The germline V and J ends were trimmed by 3 bases and 1 base, with 13 bases remaining between them. The CDR3 totals 15 residues. This CDR3 reads CASSSGAWRNTEAFF. Written as DNA, the CDR3 is TGCGCCAGCAGCTCCGGGGCCTGGAGGAACACTGAAGCTTTCTTT.

The genes are TRBV10-3 and TRBJ2-1; 7 bases agree with TRBD2. CDR1 ENHRY and CDR2 SYGVKD come from the germline V gene. The CDR3 runs to 16 residues. Trimming cost V 3 bases and J 7 bases; bases outside gene matches: 12. The CDR3 nucleotides are TGTGCCATCAGTGATTGGGGGAGGGCCCTCGGGAATGAGCAGTTCTTC. Protein product: CAISDWGRALGNEQFF.

This clonotype was observed a few times. The chain joins TRBV27 to TRBJ1-3; D is unclear. V was trimmed by 4 bases and J by 2 bases, leaving 9 bases between them. There are 14 residues in the CDR3. Looked up from germline, CDR1 is MNHEY and CDR2 is SMNVEV (reference sequence). The CDR3, as DNA: TGTGCCAGCAGTTCCAGACTAGCTGGAAACACCATATATTTT. Translation gives CASSSRLAGNTIYF.

This clonotype was seen more than once but under ten times. The V and J genes are TRBV9 and TRBJ2-2; no firm D call. Germline assignment: CDR1 SGDLS and CDR2 YYNGEE. Trimming left V 0 bases short and J 6 bases short, with 9 bases between. The CDR3 spans 14 residues. The CDR3 sequence: CASSVETYPGELFF. The CDR3 DNA reads as TGTGCCAGCAGCGTAGAAACTTATCCCGGGGAGCTGTTTTTT.

This clonotype was seen a few times. The chain links TRBV11-2 to TRBJ2-5, with no clear D. The V gene's germline CDR1 is SGHAT and CDR2 FQNNGV. The CDR3 runs 12 residues. V gave up 2 bases and J gave up 5 bases, with 6 bases separating them. The CDR3 sequence: CASSLHRETQYF. In nucleotides, the CDR3 is TGTGCCAGCAGCTTACATCGCGAGACCCAGTACTTC.

This clonotype appeared a few times. The V and J genes are TRBV2 and TRBJ2-3; D perhaps matches TRBD2 (6 bases). Germline assignment: CDR1 SNHLY and CDR2 FYNNEI. The CDR3 spans 13 residues. V gave up 4 bases and J gave up 2 bases, with 7 bases separating them. The CDR3 reads CASSAGDTDTQYF. CDR3 in DNA: TGTGCCAGCAGTGCGGGGGACACAGATACGCAGTATTTT.

V usage is TRBV14 and J usage is TRBJ1-2, with a weak D call TRBD1 (5 bases). Trimming shortened V by 1 base and J by 0 bases, and 12 bases separated the two germline ends. The CDR3 totals 16 residues. The germline V gene encodes CDR1 SGHDN and CDR2 FVKESK. The CDR3 here is CASSQGPGGANYGYTF. CDR3 nucleotides: TGTGCCAGCAGCCAAGGACCCGGGGGAGCTAACTATGGCTACACCTTC.

This clonotype was picked up a small number of times. The genes are TRBV18 and TRBJ2-5; D is unresolved. V lost 4 bases and J 2 bases, leaving 5 bases between the germline ends. CDR3 length: 12 residues. CDR1 KGHSH and CDR2 LQKENI come from the germline V gene. In DNA form, the CDR3 reads TGTGCCAGCTCACGAAATCAAGAGACCCAGTACTTC. It translates to CASSRNQETQYF.